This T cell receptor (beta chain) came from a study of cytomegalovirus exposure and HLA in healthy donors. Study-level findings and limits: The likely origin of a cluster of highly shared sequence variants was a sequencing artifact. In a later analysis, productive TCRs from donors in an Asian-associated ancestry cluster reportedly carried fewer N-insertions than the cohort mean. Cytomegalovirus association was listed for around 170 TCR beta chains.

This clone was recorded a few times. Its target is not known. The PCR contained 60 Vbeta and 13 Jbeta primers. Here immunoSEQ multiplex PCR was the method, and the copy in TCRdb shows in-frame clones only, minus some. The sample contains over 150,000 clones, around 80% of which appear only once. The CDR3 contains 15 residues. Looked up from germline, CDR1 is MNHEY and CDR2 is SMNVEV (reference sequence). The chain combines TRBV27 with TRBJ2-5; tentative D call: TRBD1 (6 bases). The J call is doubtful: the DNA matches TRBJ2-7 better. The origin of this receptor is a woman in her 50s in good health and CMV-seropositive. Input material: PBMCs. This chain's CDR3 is CASSVTGTFAYEQYF. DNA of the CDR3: TGTGCCAGCAGTGTTACCGGGACATTCGCATACGAGCAGTACTTC.